These 26 T cell receptor beta chains share one sample of origin, sequenced in a study of low-dose radiotherapy and immunotherapy resistance in tumors (dated 2022 in TCRdb). To make first-strand cDNA, Superscript III was used along with a set of TRAV- and TRBV-specific primers so that both the TCRalpha and TCRbeta chains were covered. TCRs were amplified for 20 to 25 PCR cycles with Phusion, using a constant-region primer paired with the adapter attached to the V primers. TCRdb's own reprocessing of the public reads used fastp at Q25 and MiXCR and kept productive beta chains. Identical CDR3 proteins give one entry, which carries the most common genes and DNA. Recorded for this sample are about 20,000 distinct CDR3 sequences; around 74% of them occurred a single time. The ten largest clones capture 10% to 12% of the sample. These receptor sequences come from a human donor with advanced metastatic prostate, ovarian, gallbladder or colorectal cancer (not recorded which). This table probably holds off-target reads from a library built for another chain.

The chain uses TRBV5-6 and TRBJ1-4; no clear D gene. There are 14 residues in the CDR3. Germline V gene lookup returns CDR1 SGHDT and CDR2 YYEEEE. Between the trimmed V and J ends, which lost 0 bases and 3 bases, there was a span of 6 bases. CDR3 in amino acids: CASSLAGPNEKLFF. DNA of the CDR3: TGTGCCAGCAGCTTGGCTGGTCCTAATGAAAAACTGTTTTTT.

The chain links TRBV5-4 to TRBJ2-3; possibly TRBD2 for D (6 bases). Trimming stripped 4 bases from V and 1 base from J, with 16 bases between. From germline, CDR1 is SGHNT and CDR2 YYREEE (reference sequence). The CDR3 is 16 residues long. CDR3 protein: CASSRGPGEGTDTQYF. The DNA for the CDR3 is TGTGCCAGCAGCAGGGGACCGGGAGAGGGCACAGATACGCAGTATTTT. Full variable domain (outside the CDR3, taken from reference TRBV5-4 and TRBJ2-3): ETGVTQSPTHLIKTRGQQVTLRCSSQSGHNTVSWYQQALGQGPQFIFQYYREEENGRGNFPPRFSGLQFPNYSSELNVNALELDDSALYLCASSRGPGEGTDTQYFGPGTRLTVL.

The chain is built from TRBV5-1 and TRBJ2-1; D is perhaps TRBD1 (5 bases). V dropped 0 bases and J dropped 1 base, with 11 bases sitting between them. This CDR3 region has 16 residues. Looked up from germline, CDR1 is SGHRS and CDR2 is YFSETQ. The CDR3 DNA sequence: TGCGCCAGCAGCTTGGCAGGGTTGGGGTCCTACAATGAGCAGTTCTTC. Its translation: CASSLAGLGSYNEQFF.

This clonotype was seen a single time. V is TRBV29-1 and J is TRBJ2-3; either TRBD1 or TRBD2 may fit D (5 bases each). V lost 6 bases and J 4 bases, leaving 14 bases between the germline ends. The CDR3 has 13 residues. CDR1 and CDR2 from the germline V gene are SQVTM and ANQGSEA. The CDR3 DNA sequence: TGCAGCGTGAGGGGTTCCACCCCAGATACGCAGTATTTT. This encodes CSVRGSTPDTQYF.

The chain joins TRBV6-2 or TRBV6-3 to TRBJ2-1; possible D gene TRBD2, 5 bases. The length of the CDR3 is 18 residues. CDR1 and CDR2 from the germline V gene are MNHEY and SVGEGT. V was clipped by 0 bases and J by 1 base, with 16 bases between them. The CDR3 DNA follows: TGTGCCAGCAGTTACTCGAGTAGATGGCTAGCTTCCTACAATGAGCAGTTCTTC. Protein sequence: CASSYSSRWLASYNEQFF.

The chain uses TRBV4-3 and TRBJ1-1; a weak D match, TRBD1 (5 bases). The CDR3 loop spans 18 amino acids. The germline V gene encodes CDR1 LGHNA and CDR2 YSLEER. Trimming removed 4 bases at V and 3 bases at J, with 24 bases between. The DNA of the CDR3 is TGCGCCAGCAGCCCTCGTTGGGGGGGTGGGGGTGGCGACACTGAAGCTTTCTTT. It yields the protein CASSPRWGGGGGDTEAFF.

J is TRBJ2-4 and V is TRBV19; D is unclear. Germline V gene sequence: CDR1 LNHDA, CDR2 SQIVND (reference sequence). The ends were cut back, 4 bases at V and 0 bases at J, with 7 bases in the middle. This CDR3 comprises 14 residues. CDR3 sequence (DNA): TGTGCCAGTAGTACAACGGTAGCCAAAAACATTCAGTACTTC. Encoded protein: CASSTTVAKNIQYF.

This chain links TRBV4-1 with TRBJ2-7; D remains ambiguous. Germline V gene lookup returns CDR1 MGHRA and CDR2 YSYEKL. CDR3 length: 13 residues. V was shortened by 1 base and J by 4 bases, with 8 bases between the two germline ends. CDR3 protein: CASSQVGWYEQYF. In nucleotides, the CDR3 is TGCGCCAGCAGCCAAGTTGGTTGGTACGAGCAGTACTTC.

The genes are TRBV18 and TRBJ2-1; no clear D gene. This CDR3 has 17 residues. Germline V gene lookup returns CDR1 KGHSH and CDR2 LQKENI. The ends were cut back, 4 bases at V and 0 bases at J, with 16 bases in the middle. DNA for the CDR3: TGTGCCAGCTCACGCGAAGGGTTTCGTACCTCCTACAATGAGCAGTTCTTC. Its translation: CASSREGFRTSYNEQFF. The variable domain in full, with the rest retrieved from reference TRBV18 and TRBJ2-1, is NAGVMQNPRHLVRRRGQEARLRCSPMKGHSHVYWYRQLPEEGLKFMVYLQKENIIDESGMPKERFSAEFPKEGPSILRIQQVVRGDSAAYFCASSREGFRTSYNEQFFGPGTRLTVL.

This chain connects TRBV28 to TRBJ2-2; 7 bases fit TRBD1. V shed 7 bases and J 0 bases; nucleotides not matched to a gene: 5. The CDR3 runs to 15 residues. CDR1 and CDR2 from the germline V gene are MDHEN and SYDVKM. The CDR3: CASTVGQTNTGELFF. The CDR3 DNA reads TGTGCCAGCACTGTGGGACAGACGAACACCGGGGAGCTGTTTTTT.

The chain recombines TRBV10-3 with TRBJ2-1, with 7 bases aligning to TRBD2. Per the germline V gene, CDR1 is ENHRY and CDR2 is SYGVKD. The CDR3 is 14 residues long. V shed 4 bases, J shed 9 bases, and the junction held 9 bases outside the gene matches. The CDR3 DNA sequence: TGTGCCATCAGTGGGGGAGGGCCGATTGGTGAGCAGTTCTTC. It codes for CAISGGGPIGEQFF.

The chain combines TRBV12-3 or TRBV12-4 with TRBJ2-3, with D perhaps given as TRBD1 or TRBD2 (5 bases each). The CDR3 sequence is 14 residues long. V dropped 2 bases and J dropped 2 bases, with 8 bases sitting between them. As DNA, the CDR3 is TGTGCCAGCAGTTTAAGGGGAGACACAGATACGCAGTATTTT. The encoded protein is CASSLRGDTDTQYF.

This clonotype has more than one count but fewer than ten. V and J are TRBV28 and TRBJ2-1; 9 bases are shared with TRBD2. CDR1 MDHEN and CDR2 SYDVKM come from the germline V gene. V was pared by 10 bases and J by 9 bases, with 10 bases of the junction left unmatched. This CDR3 spans 13 amino acids. CDR3 sequence reads: CATVRGGAGEQFF. The CDR3 region has the DNA TGTGCCACCGTACGCGGGGGGGCAGGTGAGCAGTTCTTC.

In this sample, this clonotype turned up a few times. The chain carries TRBV12-3 or TRBV12-4 and TRBJ1-1; D gene ambiguous. The CDR3 runs to 14 residues. The V end was cut by 3 bases, the J end by 2 bases, with 10 bases between. This CDR3 reads CASSLKDFNTEAFF. CDR3 bases: TGTGCCAGCAGTTTGAAGGACTTCAACACTGAAGCTTTCTTT.

This clonotype was detected only once. V is TRBV4-3 and J is TRBJ2-1, with D maybe TRBD1 (6 bases). This CDR3 contains 17 residues. V lost 0 bases to trimming and J lost 6 bases, with 18 bases between them. Germline loops: CDR1 LGHNA, CDR2 YSLEER. The CDR3 spells CASSQDTGLPGINEQFF. CDR3 bases: TGCGCCAGCAGCCAAGATACAGGGCTCCCGGGGATCAATGAGCAGTTCTTC.

This clonotype occurred once. The chain links TRBV28 to TRBJ2-3, with TRBD1 as a possible D gene (5 bases). The CDR3 is made up of 14 amino acids. CDR1 and CDR2 (germline): MDHEN, SYDVKM. V lost 3 bases to trimming and J lost 1 base, with 8 bases between them. The CDR3 DNA reads TGTGCCAGCAGTTTCCAAGGGGGCACAGATACGCAGTATTTT. Translated, it gives CASSFQGGTDTQYF.

The chain is built from TRBV6-1 and TRBJ1-5; D is ambiguous. V was trimmed by 3 bases and J by 7 bases, leaving 7 bases between them. This CDR3 is built from 12 residues. Germline values: CDR1 MNHNS, CDR2 SASEGT. CDR3 coding DNA: TGTGCCAGCAGTGATCGAGGGCAGCCCCAGCATTTT. Protein product: CASSDRGQPQHF.

V and J are TRBV6-2 or TRBV6-3 and TRBJ2-7; weak D call: TRBD2 (7 bases). There are 14 residues in the CDR3. Germline loops: CDR1 MNHEY, CDR2 SVGEGT. The ends were cut back, 6 bases at V and 7 bases at J, with 19 bases in the middle. CDR3 sequence: CASRPTGGLGEQYF. The CDR3 bases are TGTGCCAGCAGGCCCACGGGGGGCCTGGGGGAGCAGTACTTC.

This clonotype was observed once. The chain joins TRBV20-1 to TRBJ1-2, with 7 bases fitting TRBD1. The V segment lost 3 bases and the J segment 6 bases; nucleotides outside the gene matches: 7. This CDR3 comprises 13 residues. CDR1 is DFQATT, CDR2 SNEGSKA, per germline (reference sequence). The CDR3 DNA reads as TGCAGTGCTAGGACAGGGTTGGGGGATGGCTACACCTTC. The encoded protein is CSARTGLGDGYTF.

Here the CDR3 reads CATSDSRADTYEQYF. For the CDR3, the DNA is TGTGCCACCAGTGATTCAAGGGCGGACACCTACGAGCAGTACTTC. The chain recombines TRBV24-1 with TRBJ2-7, with a possible D match to TRBD1 (5 bases). Trimming shortened V by 2 bases and J by 2 bases, and 12 bases separated the two germline ends. The CDR3 contains 15 residues. Germline CDR1 reads KGHDR; CDR2 reads SFDVKD.

A single count supports this clonotype. The chain joins TRBV2 to TRBJ2-7; TRBD1 or TRBD2 may be the D gene (5 bases each). CDR1 is SNHLY, CDR2 FYNNEI, per germline. CDR3 size: 13 residues. The V end lost 5 bases, the J end lost 3 bases, and 11 bases lay between the germline ends. The DNA for the CDR3 is TGTGCCAGCAGTATTATGGGGGACTACGAGCAGTACTTC. Translating gives CASSIMGDYEQYF. The entire variable domain, with the rest obtained from reference TRBV2 and TRBJ2-7, is as follows: EPEVTQTPSHQVTQMGQEVILRCVPISNHLYFYWYRQILGQKVEFLVSFYNNEISEKSEIFDDQFSVERPDGSNFTLKIRSTKLEDSAMYFCASSIMGDYEQYFGPGTRLTVT.

The CDR3, as DNA: TGTGCCAGCAGCCGAAGCGGTTGGGAGACCCAGTACTTC. Protein product: CASSRSGWETQYF. V gene TRBV7-8 combines with J gene TRBJ2-5, with D maybe TRBD2 (5 bases). The CDR3 consists of 13 residues. CDR1 SGHVS and CDR2 FQNEAQ come from the germline V gene. With 5 bases removed from V and 5 bases from J, the gap between germline ends came to 12 bases.

This chain links TRBV5-1 with TRBJ2-2, with D maybe TRBD1 (6 bases). The germline gives CDR1 SGHRS, CDR2 YFSETQ. Trimming shortened V by 4 bases and J by 3 bases, and 13 bases separated the two germline ends. There are 15 residues in the CDR3. Written as DNA, the CDR3 is TGCGCCAGCAGCCCAATCAGGGGAGACACCGGGGAGCTGTTTTTT. Translating gives CASSPIRGDTGELFF.

V gene TRBV6-8 combines with J gene TRBJ2-7; 9 positions match TRBD1. Germline CDR1 MNHGY, CDR2 SAAAGT. This CDR3 comprises 15 residues. Losses at the gene ends were 6 bases for V and 6 bases for J; bases not matched to a gene: 12. The CDR3 nucleotides read TGTGCCAGCAGCCAATCGGACAGGGGATGGGTCGAGCAGTACTTC. Amino acid sequence: CASSQSDRGWVEQYF.

This clonotype rates as medium-sized. The CDR3 DNA reads TGTGCCAGCAGTTTACAGGGGAGCAACAACAATGAGCAGTTCTTC. Residues: CASSLQGSNNNEQFF. The V call is TRBV3-1, the J call TRBJ2-1; TRBD1 matches at 7 bases. CDR3 length: 15 residues. CDR1 is LGHDT, CDR2 YNNKEL, per germline (reference sequence). V gave up 6 bases and J gave up 5 bases; unmatched junction bases: 10.

The chain links TRBV4-2 to TRBJ2-1; TRBD1 agrees at 11 bases. Germline V gene lookup returns CDR1 LGHNA and CDR2 YNFKEQ. V was clipped by 3 bases and J by 9 bases; unmatched bases: 19. CDR3 length equals 19 residues. The CDR3 here is CASSHTARGQGGSSTEQFF. In DNA form, the CDR3 reads TGTGCCAGCAGCCACACCGCGCGGGGACAGGGGGGGTCCTCAACTGAGCAGTTCTTC.